These 27 T cell receptor beta chains were sequenced from one sample in a study of vaccination effects on CD4 cells after COVID-19. These receptors' targets are unknown. Assay: immunoSEQ multiplex PCR; the TCRdb copy retains only in-frame clones and omits some. This sample carries fewer than 60,000 clones, 78% of them seen once, and the ten largest clones take roughly 4.2%. Investigators separated out CD4+ T cells once around nine days of culture had passed. Each participant was given two doses of one vaccine (BNT162b2 or mRNA-1273). The starting material was CD4+ T cells from PBMCs cultured without peptide, obtained after COVID-19 vaccination. These receptors were collected from a human donor who received a COVID-19 vaccine.

This rearrangement joins TRBV6-4 to TRBJ1-1; D remains unclear. CDR3 length equals 14 residues. Germline lookup yields CDR1 MRHNA and CDR2 SNTAGT. Trimming cost V 0 bases and J 1 base, with 6 bases left between them. The chain's CDR3 is CASSDSDRNTEAFF. DNA for the CDR3: TGTGCCAGCAGTGACTCTGACCGGAACACTGAAGCTTTCTTT.

J is TRBJ1-6 and V is TRBV2; the D is unclear. V was cut by 2 bases and J by 7 bases, with 6 bases left in between. Germline V CDR1 and CDR2: SNHLY, FYNNEI. The CDR3 is 13 amino acids. In nucleotides, the CDR3 is TGTGCCAGCAGTGAATCAGTCAATTCACCCCTCCACTTT. It translates to CASSESVNSPLHF.

The genes are TRBV6-2 or TRBV6-3 and TRBJ1-2; D possibly corresponds to TRBD1 (5 bases). The V gene's germline CDR1 is MNHEY and CDR2 SVGEGT. V lost 2 bases and J 3 bases, leaving 19 bases between the germline ends. The CDR3 loop spans 17 amino acids. Here the CDR3 DNA reads TGTGCCAGCAGTTACCGGGACGCCTACGGGGTATACTATGGCTACACCTTC. Translated: CASSYRDAYGVYYGYTF.

The chain recombines TRBV12-3 or TRBV12-4 with TRBJ2-7, with TRBD2 as a possible D gene (6 bases). The CDR3 is 12 residues long. Trimming took off 8 bases at V and 4 bases at J, with 12 bases between the two ends. The CDR3 loop reads CASGPRGYEQYF. In nucleotides, the CDR3 is TGTGCCAGCGGTCCACGGGGGTACGAGCAGTACTTC.

This sequence joins TRBV27 and TRBJ1-2; D is unclear. The CDR3 is 14 residues long. In germline, CDR1 is MNHEY, CDR2 SMNVEV (reference sequence). The ends were cut back, 5 bases at V and 8 bases at J, with 18 bases in the middle. The CDR3 loop is CASSPRTAGRGYTF. The CDR3 region has the DNA TGTGCCAGCAGTCCCAGGACCGCCGGGAGGGGCTACACCTTC.

This chain connects TRBV29-1 to TRBJ2-5; the D gene is possibly TRBD2 (6 bases). CDR1 and CDR2 (germline): SQVTM, ANQGSEA. The CDR3 has 13 residues. V was clipped by 7 bases and J by 3 bases, with 15 bases between them. CDR3 sequence: CSALFTGEETQYF. The CDR3 nucleotides are TGCAGCGCCCTGTTCACGGGAGAAGAGACCCAGTACTTC.

The J gene is TRBJ2-1, the V gene TRBV7-2, with 7 nucleotides matching TRBD1. Trimming cost V 2 bases and J 9 bases; bases outside gene matches: 10. The CDR3 spans 15 residues. CDR1 and CDR2 (germline): SGHTA, FQGNSA. CDR3 nucleotides: TGTGCCAGCAGCTTATTTGACAGGGTGGGTGGTGAGCAGTTCTTC. Protein product: CASSLFDRVGGEQFF.

This rearrangement joins TRBV7-9 to TRBJ2-7; D might be TRBD2 (6 bases). This CDR3 spans 13 amino acids. Deletions cut 1 base from V and 6 bases from J, with 10 bases between. Germline values: CDR1 SEHNR, CDR2 FQNEAQ (reference sequence). CDR3 bases: TGTGCCAGCAGCTTAGTCGAGGGAGGCGAGCAGTACTTC. It is translated as CASSLVEGGEQYF.

V and J are TRBV3-1 (or the pseudogene TRBV3-2) and TRBJ1-4; D might be TRBD1 (5 bases). Germline values: CDR1 LGHDT, CDR2 YNNKEL (reference sequence). This CDR3 is built from 14 residues. V lost 1 base and J lost 3, with 6 bases in between. Here the CDR3 DNA reads TGTGCCAGCAGCCAAGGGGGGGCTAATGAAAAACTGTTTTTT. This encodes CASSQGGANEKLFF.

The chain recombines TRBV10-3 with TRBJ1-2; D not resolved. The V and J ends lost 0 bases and 8 bases respectively, with 10 bases between them. Germline V gene lookup returns CDR1 ENHRY and CDR2 SYGVKD. This CDR3 spans 13 amino acids. Here the CDR3 reads CAISESAVVGYTF. In nucleotides, the CDR3 is TGTGCCATCAGTGAGTCAGCCGTGGTGGGCTACACCTTC.

J is TRBJ2-1 and V is TRBV7-2, with D perhaps matching TRBD2 (5 bases). The ends were cut back, 7 bases at V and 2 bases at J, with 18 bases in the middle. Per the germline V gene, CDR1 is SGHTA and CDR2 is FQGNSA. The CDR3 extends over 16 amino acids. The CDR3 loop reads CASTPEALYTYNEQFF. The DNA of the CDR3 is TGTGCCAGCACCCCGGAGGCGCTTTATACCTACAATGAGCAGTTCTTC.

V is TRBV5-1 and J is TRBJ2-3, with a weak D call TRBD1 (6 bases). The CDR3 length is 16 residues. The ends were cut back, 4 bases at V and 0 bases at J, with 15 bases in the middle. The germline V gene encodes CDR1 SGHRS and CDR2 YFSETQ. CDR3 sequence reads: CASSPGALTSTDTQYF. The CDR3 nucleotides read TGCGCCAGCAGCCCAGGGGCCTTAACTAGCACAGATACGCAGTATTTT.

This chain joins TRBV10-3 and TRBJ1-2, with 9 nucleotides matching TRBD1. The CDR3 runs to 14 residues. The germline CDR1 and CDR2 sequences are ENHRY and SYGVKD. The J segment lost 5 bases and the V segment lost 3 bases, leaving 4 bases of the junction unmatched. CDR3 DNA sequence: TGTGCCATCAGTGAAACGGGACAGGGTTATGGCTACACCTTC. Protein: CAISETGQGYGYTF.

The chain links TRBV20-1 to TRBJ1-5; 7 bases fit TRBD1. The CDR3 has 17 amino acids. J lost 1 base, V lost 3 bases, and 12 bases had no gene match. Germline CDR1 is DFQATT and CDR2 is SNEGSKA (reference sequence). CDR3 DNA sequence: TGCAGTGCTAGTGGGCCCCTGGGGACAGTAAGCAATCAGCCCCAGCATTTT. Residues: CSASGPLGTVSNQPQHF.

This chain uses TRBV11-2 with TRBJ1-1; no firm D call. V was cut by 1 base and J by 3 bases, with 6 bases left in between. Germline V gene data show CDR1 as SGHAT and CDR2 as FQNNGV. The CDR3 covers 13 residues. The CDR3 protein is CASSLGVDTEAFF. The CDR3, as DNA: TGTGCCAGCAGCTTAGGGGTCGACACTGAAGCTTTCTTT.

This clone showed up just a few times. The chain is built from TRBV4-1 and TRBJ2-7; TRBD2 is a possible D gene (5 bases). CDR1 is MGHRA and CDR2 is YSYEKL in the germline V gene. Deletions cut 1 base from V and 1 base from J, with 8 bases between. The CDR3 runs to 14 residues. CDR3 protein: CASSQGLPSYEQYF. In DNA, the CDR3 is TGCGCCAGCAGCCAAGGACTACCGTCCTACGAGCAGTACTTC.

The V and J genes are TRBV7-6 and TRBJ1-3; D possibly corresponds to TRBD1 (6 bases). Trimming pared 2 bases from V and 2 bases from J, leaving 13 bases between. The germline V gene has CDR1 SGHVS and CDR2 FNYEAQ. This CDR3 region has 16 residues. CDR3 amino acids: CASSLQGHRAGNTIYF. The CDR3 DNA sequence: TGTGCCAGCAGCTTACAAGGTCACAGGGCTGGAAACACCATATATTTT.

This clone was detected only once. The chain uses TRBV27 and TRBJ1-5; the match to TRBD1 covers 7 bases. Trimming at V came to 8 bases and at J to 3 bases, leaving 4 bases not matched to a gene. The CDR3 consists of 13 residues. Germline V gene data show CDR1 as MNHEY and CDR2 as SMNVEV (reference sequence). CDR3: CASWGQNNQPQHF. The CDR3 DNA is TGTGCCAGCTGGGGACAGAACAATCAGCCCCAGCATTTT.

The rearrangement links TRBV10-3 to TRBJ2-1; 9 positions agree with TRBD1. Losses at the gene ends were 6 bases for V and 1 base for J; bases not matched to a gene: 4. This CDR3 has 15 amino acids. The germline V gene encodes CDR1 ENHRY and CDR2 SYGVKD. CDR3 sequence reads: CAISPTGGSYNEQFF. The DNA of the CDR3 is TGTGCCATCAGCCCGACAGGGGGATCCTACAATGAGCAGTTCTTC.

The gene calls are TRBV18 and TRBJ2-1, with 8 bases lining up with TRBD2. Losses at the gene ends were 4 bases for V and 9 bases for J; bases not matched to a gene: 17. Germline V CDR1 and CDR2: KGHSH, LQKENI. The CDR3 spans 17 residues. CDR3 in DNA: TGTGCCAGCTCACGGCTTGGACGGGGAGCGGGAGTGAGTGAGCAGTTCTTC. Residues: CASSRLGRGAGVSEQFF.

The chain combines TRBV6-5 with TRBJ2-7; 8 nucleotides match TRBD1. V lost 0 bases and J lost 4; bases outside the gene matches: 5. The CDR3 has 15 residues. From germline, CDR1 is MNHEY and CDR2 SVGAGI. CDR3 DNA: TGTGCCAGCAGTTACTCTGGGACAGGAGAATACGAGCAGTACTTC. This encodes CASSYSGTGEYEQYF.

This clone was counted only a few times. This rearrangement joins TRBV11-2 to TRBJ1-2, with D maybe TRBD1 (5 bases). V was clipped by 1 base and J by 7 bases, with 19 bases between them. Germline-derived CDR1 and CDR2 are SGHAT and FQNNGV. The length of the CDR3 is 16 residues. The CDR3 DNA reads as TGTGCCAGCAGCTTAGTCACGGGGTCCCCTGGGGGTGGCTACACCTTC. This codes for CASSLVTGSPGGGYTF.

The chain combines TRBV20-1 with TRBJ2-5; 9 positions match TRBD1. Germline V gene lookup returns CDR1 DFQATT and CDR2 SNEGSKA (reference sequence). Trimming at V came to 3 bases and at J to 5 bases, leaving 7 bases not matched to a gene. The CDR3 spans 14 residues. CDR3 sequence reads: CSASWTGEGETQYF. Written as DNA, the CDR3 is TGCAGTGCTAGTTGGACAGGGGAAGGCGAGACCCAGTACTTC.

This chain links TRBV19 with TRBJ2-2; D is perhaps TRBD2 (6 bases). Trimming stripped 7 bases from V and 3 bases from J, with 12 bases between. This CDR3 region has 14 residues. Germline V gene data show CDR1 as LNHDA and CDR2 as SQIVND (reference sequence). The DNA for the CDR3 is TGTGCCAGTAAGGAGGGCAGGGACACCGGGGAGCTGTTTTTT. Residues: CASKEGRDTGELFF. Together with reference TRBV19 and TRBJ2-2, the CDR3 gives the full variable domain: DGGITQSPKYLFRKEGQNVTLSCEQNLNHDAMYWYRQDPGQGLRLIYYSQIVNDFQKGDIAEGYSVSREKKESFPLTVTSAQKNPTAFYLCASKEGRDTGELFFGEGSRLTVL.

V usage is TRBV25-1 and J usage is TRBJ1-2; 9 nucleotides agree with TRBD1. V was clipped by 2 bases and J by 8 bases; unmatched bases: 15. CDR3 length equals 17 residues. Germline lookup yields CDR1 MGHDK and CDR2 SYGVNS. The CDR3 DNA follows: TGTGCCAGCAGTGAAACTTTACAGGGGGCCCGTTTCAAGGGCTACACCTTC. The encoded protein is CASSETLQGARFKGYTF.

This chain links TRBV15 with TRBJ1-2, with D unclear. The V gene's germline CDR1 is LNHNV and CDR2 YYDKDF (reference sequence). The length of the CDR3 is 13 residues. V shed 4 bases and J shed 7 bases, with 13 bases lying between them. The CDR3 protein is CATSKHPAPGYTF. The CDR3 nucleotides are TGTGCCACCAGCAAACACCCGGCTCCTGGCTACACCTTC.

This clone has only a few counts. This chain joins TRBV12-5 and TRBJ2-3; 13 bases line up with TRBD2. The CDR3 totals 17 residues. Germline V lookup: CDR1 LGHNT, CDR2 FRNRAP. V was clipped by 6 bases and J by 3 bases; unmatched bases: 9. CDR3: CASGPGLAGVGTDTQYF. The CDR3 region has the DNA TGTGCTAGTGGCCCCGGACTAGCGGGAGTTGGGACAGATACGCAGTATTTT. The variable domain in full, completed from reference TRBV12-5 and TRBJ2-3, reads DARVTQTPRHKVTEMGQEVTMRCQPILGHNTVFWYRQTMMQGLELLAYFRNRAPLDDSGMPKDRFSAEMPDATLATLKIQPSEPRDSAVYFCASGPGLAGVGTDTQYFGPGTRLTVL.